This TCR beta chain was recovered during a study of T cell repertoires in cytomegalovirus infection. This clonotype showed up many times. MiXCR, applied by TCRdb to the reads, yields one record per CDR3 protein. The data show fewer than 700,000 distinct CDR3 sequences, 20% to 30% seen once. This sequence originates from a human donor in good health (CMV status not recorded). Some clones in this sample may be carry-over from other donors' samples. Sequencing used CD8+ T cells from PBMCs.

CDR3 region: CASSLVPGRREQFF. The CDR3 DNA reads as TGTGCCAGCAGCTTAGTCCCAGGCCGGCGGGAGCAGTTCTTC. J is TRBJ2-1 and V is TRBV7-2; D not resolved. Germline lookup yields CDR1 SGHTA and CDR2 FQGNSA. The CDR3 totals 14 residues. Trimming pared 1 base from V and 10 bases from J, leaving 14 bases between.